These T cell receptor beta chains were read from a single sample in a study of response to subunit inactivated influenza vaccine. TCRdb processed the RT-PCR reads anew with MiXCR; each CDR3 protein has one entry. This table has about 780,000 distinct CDR3 sequences, less than 20% appearing once. Source: PBMCs from blood, taken roughly 5 days after vaccination. The source is a man over 45 who received an inactivated influenza vaccine. Each CDR3 is given with its conserved first and last residue. D genes are given only for firm matches. Only some rows state a clone size, as once, few, many or a class for expanded clones.

clone_size,j_call,d_call,v_call,cdr3_nt,cdr3_aa
.,TRBJ2-3,.,TRBV12-3/TRBV12-4,TGTGCCAGCAGTTTAGAGGGTCGTCTAGTCGATACGCAGTATTTT,CASSLEGRLVDTQYF
.,TRBJ1-2,.,TRBV20-1,TGCAGTGCTAGCCGCCGGGTGAACAATGGCTACACCTTC,CSASRRVNNGYTF
once,TRBJ1-1,TRBD1,TRBV9,TGTGCCAGCAGCCCCCGACAGGGGAGCCCCACTGAAGCTTTCTTT,CASSPRQGSPTEAFF
.,TRBJ2-2,.,TRBV6-1,TGTGCCACTCGGGGCGGGCGTTATCGAACCGGGGAGCTGTTTTTT,CATRGGRYRTGELFF
few,TRBJ2-5,.,TRBV6-2/TRBV6-3,TGTGCCAGCAGCTTCCCAGGGTCGACCCAGTACTTC,CASSFPGSTQYF
few,TRBJ1-5,TRBD1,TRBV7-2,TGTGCCAGCAGCTTAGAGGCAGGGGGAGGTCAGCCCCAGCATTTT,CASSLEAGGGQPQHF
many,TRBJ1-5,.,TRBV20-1,TGCAGTGCTAGGTGGAGGGGGAGCAATCAGCCCCAGCATTTT,CSARWRGSNQPQHF
.,TRBJ2-4,.,TRBV9,TGTGCCAGCAGCACGGGACCGCTCAACACCAAAAACATTCAGTACTTC,CASSTGPLNTKNIQYF
few,TRBJ2-7,TRBD2,TRBV2,TGTGCCATCTCTAGCGGGTCCTACGAGCAGTACTTC,CAISSGSYEQYF
.,TRBJ1-6,.,TRBV7-2,TGTGCCAGCAGCTTAGGGCCGTATAATTCACCCCTCCACTTT,CASSLGPYNSPLHF
once,TRBJ1-4,TRBD1,TRBV15,TGTGCCACCAGCATGACACCACAGGGGTGGAATGAAAAACTGTTTTTT,CATSMTPQGWNEKLFF
.,TRBJ2-7,.,TRBV6-2/TRBV6-3,TGTGCCAGCGCACTCCTCGGGGGCCAAAACTACGAGCAGTACTTC,CASALLGGQNYEQYF
.,TRBJ2-7,TRBD1,TRBV4-3,TGCGCCAGCAGCCAAGTGGGTAGGGGGACAGGATCCTACGAGCAGTACTTC,CASSQVGRGTGSYEQYF
.,TRBJ2-7,TRBD2,TRBV7-9,TGTGCCAGCAGCTTATGGGCTAGCGGAGGGGCCGAGCAGTACTTC,CASSLWASGGAEQYF
many,TRBJ2-7,.,TRBV5-1,TGCGCCAGCAGCTTGGTGGGGGGCACCTCCTACGAGCAGTACTTC,CASSLVGGTSYEQYF
.,TRBJ2-7,.,TRBV7-2,TGTGCCAGCAGCTTAGGGGCATACTCCTACGAGCAGTACTTC,CASSLGAYSYEQYF
.,TRBJ2-1,.,TRBV4-3,TGCGCCAGCAGCAGATTCTCCTCGAGCTCCTACAATGAGCAGTTCTTC,CASSRFSSSSYNEQFF
.,TRBJ2-3,TRBD1,TRBV28,TGTGCCAGCAGTTACTGGGACAGGGATACAGATACGCAGTATTTT,CASSYWDRDTDTQYF
.,TRBJ2-3,TRBD2,TRBV20-1,TGCAGCCCCGCTAGCGGGGCTCCCGATACGCAGTATTTT,CSPASGAPDTQYF
.,TRBJ1-2,.,TRBV4-1,TGCGCCAGCAGCCAAGATCAAATTTTCTTCTATGGCTACACCTTC,CASSQDQIFFYGYTF
.,TRBJ2-7,TRBD2,TRBV27,TGTGCCAGCAGTCTAGCGGGACAGATCTCCTACGAGCAGTACTTC,CASSLAGQISYEQYF
few,TRBJ2-1,.,TRBV20-1,TGCAGTGCTGTGGGGGCCTCCTACAATGAGCAGTTCTTC,CSAVGASYNEQFF
few,TRBJ2-7,TRBD1,TRBV6-2/TRBV6-3,TGTGCCAGCACCCCGGACAGGGTGTACCACGAGCAGTACTTC,CASTPDRVYHEQYF
few,TRBJ2-2,TRBD2,TRBV24-1,TGTGCCACCACCACTAGCGGGGCTAACACCGGGGAGCTGTTTTTT,CATTTSGANTGELFF
.,TRBJ1-4,.,TRBV4-2,TGTGCCAGCAGCCAAGATTCCAGTTCGGCTAATGAAAAACTGTTTTTT,CASSQDSSSANEKLFF
few,TRBJ2-5,.,TRBV6-6,TGTGCCAGCAGTTACGGGAGCGAGACCCAGTACTTC,CASSYGSETQYF
few,TRBJ2-3,.,TRBV28,TGTGCCAGCAGTGTGGCGACGGGCTATAGCACAGATACGCAGTATTTT,CASSVATGYSTDTQYF
.,TRBJ2-1,.,TRBV4-1,TGCGCCAGCAGCCAAGCTTGGACGAAAACCCCCAATGAGCAGTTCTTC,CASSQAWTKTPNEQFF
many,TRBJ2-5,TRBD2,TRBV4-3,TGCGCCAGCAGCCAGACCGGGGGGGCAACGGAGACCCAGTACTTC,CASSQTGGATETQYF
.,TRBJ2-1,TRBD2,TRBV27,TGTGCCAGCAGGAGCGGGGGGGCCTCCTACAATGAGCAGTTCTTC,CASRSGGASYNEQFF
.,TRBJ2-5,.,TRBV5-1,TGCGCCAGCAGCCGTCAGGGGTCGGAGACCCAGTACTTC,CASSRQGSETQYF
few,TRBJ2-1,TRBD2,TRBV5-1,TGCGCCAGCAGCTTAAATCTAGCGGGGATACCCTACAATGAGCAGTTCTTC,CASSLNLAGIPYNEQFF
.,TRBJ1-5,.,TRBV20-1,TGCAGTGCTACAGGGGTCGGAGGCAATCAGCCCCAGCATTTT,CSATGVGGNQPQHF
.,TRBJ2-6,.,TRBV4-1,TGCGCCAGCAGCCAGGGGGACCGCAGCTCTGGGGCCAACGTCCTGACTTTC,CASSQGDRSSGANVLTF
.,TRBJ2-1,.,TRBV5-5,TGTGCCAGCAGCAAAAGGGCCGGTTACAATGAGCAGTTCTTC,CASSKRAGYNEQFF
few,TRBJ1-1,.,TRBV10-3,TGTGCCATCAGTGAATTTGGGACAAGGAACACTGAAGCTTTCTTT,CAISEFGTRNTEAFF
few,TRBJ2-1,TRBD1,TRBV5-5,TGTGCCAGCAGCTGGACGACAGGGCCGTCGTTCTTC,CASSWTTGPSFF
few,TRBJ1-1,TRBD1,TRBV6-2/TRBV6-3,TGTGCCAGCAGTACGCCCGACAGGGGTCGAGGAGTTGAAGCTTTCTTT,CASSTPDRGRGVEAFF
.,TRBJ1-6,.,TRBV7-2,TGTGCCAGCAGCTTTGGCGCCAGGGTTAATTCACCCCTCCACTTT,CASSFGARVNSPLHF
many,TRBJ1-5,TRBD1,TRBV12-3/TRBV12-4,TGTGCCAGCAGTGACAGGGGCAATCAGCCCCAGCATTTT,CASSDRGNQPQHF
few,TRBJ2-3,.,TRBV7-9,TGTGCCAGCAGCCCCCGTGACTGGGCGCAGTATTTT,CASSPRDWAQYF
.,TRBJ2-4,.,TRBV29-1,TGCAGCGTGGAAAGGATGGGCATTCAGTACTTC,CSVERMGIQYF
.,TRBJ2-1,.,TRBV6-5,TGTGCCAGCAGTTCTGCCCAGACAAATTACAATGAGCAGTTCTTC,CASSSAQTNYNEQFF
once,TRBJ2-3,TRBD2,TRBV7-9,TGTGCCAGCAGCCCCGGACTAGCGGCGCAGTATTTT,CASSPGLAAQYF
few,TRBJ1-1,.,TRBV12-3/TRBV12-4,TGTGCCAGCAGCCCCTCCATTCTCGGGAACACTGAAGCTTTCTTT,CASSPSILGNTEAFF
few,TRBJ2-7,TRBD2,TRBV7-2,TGTGCCAGCAGCTCCGGACTAGTGGAGTACGAGCAGTACTTC,CASSSGLVEYEQYF
few,TRBJ2-7,TRBD2,TRBV12-3/TRBV12-4,TGTGCCAGCAGTACAGGACTAGCGGGGGGGAAATCCTACGAGCAGTACTTC,CASSTGLAGGKSYEQYF
.,TRBJ2-3,TRBD2,TRBV20-1,TGCAGTGCTTGGGTCCTAGCGGGAGATATCACAGATACGCAGTATTTT,CSAWVLAGDITDTQYF
many,TRBJ2-2,.,TRBV4-3,TGCGCCAGCAGCCAAGGACTGAACACCGGGGAGCTGTTTTTT,CASSQGLNTGELFF
.,TRBJ2-6,.,TRBV7-9,TGTGCCATTCCCCCAGGGAGTGGGGCCAACGTCCTGACTTTC,CAIPPGSGANVLTF
.,TRBJ1-2,.,TRBV7-6,TGTGCCAGCAGCTCGGGAATGAGTGGCTACACCTTC,CASSSGMSGYTF
many,TRBJ2-7,TRBD2,TRBV5-5,TGTGCCAGCAGCTTGACGACGGGAGGGCCCTTGGAGCAGTACTTC,CASSLTTGGPLEQYF
.,TRBJ2-1,TRBD2,TRBV12-3/TRBV12-4,TGTGCCAGCAGCCCGGCGGGAGGGCCTTCCTACAATGAGCAGTTCTTC,CASSPAGGPSYNEQFF
few,TRBJ2-3,TRBD1,TRBV9,TGTGCCAGCAGCGTAGGAGGGACAGCTAGCACAGATACGCAGTATTTT,CASSVGGTASTDTQYF
.,TRBJ2-7,TRBD2,TRBV28,TGTGCCAGCAATAGACTAGCGGGACCATACGAGCAGTACTTC,CASNRLAGPYEQYF
.,TRBJ2-3,TRBD2,TRBV11-2,TGTGCCAGCAGAATAATCGTAGCGGGAGGTGTTACGCAGTATTTT,CASRIIVAGGVTQYF
.,TRBJ1-5,.,TRBV6-5,TGTGCCAGCAGTTACTTTGGAGGAGGCAATCAGCCCCAGCATTTT,CASSYFGGGNQPQHF
few,TRBJ2-5,TRBD2,TRBV12-3/TRBV12-4,TGTGCCAGCAGTTTCGGTCTGGCGGGGGGGCTCCAAGAGACCCAGTACTTC,CASSFGLAGGLQETQYF
.,TRBJ1-1,.,TRBV7-2,TGTGCCAGCAGCTCCGGAGGTACAGGCGTCCGAACTGAAGCTTTCTTT,CASSSGGTGVRTEAFF
many,TRBJ2-4,.,TRBV7-2,TGTGCCAGCAGTCCAATTGCGGCCAAAAACATTCAGTACTTC,CASSPIAAKNIQYF